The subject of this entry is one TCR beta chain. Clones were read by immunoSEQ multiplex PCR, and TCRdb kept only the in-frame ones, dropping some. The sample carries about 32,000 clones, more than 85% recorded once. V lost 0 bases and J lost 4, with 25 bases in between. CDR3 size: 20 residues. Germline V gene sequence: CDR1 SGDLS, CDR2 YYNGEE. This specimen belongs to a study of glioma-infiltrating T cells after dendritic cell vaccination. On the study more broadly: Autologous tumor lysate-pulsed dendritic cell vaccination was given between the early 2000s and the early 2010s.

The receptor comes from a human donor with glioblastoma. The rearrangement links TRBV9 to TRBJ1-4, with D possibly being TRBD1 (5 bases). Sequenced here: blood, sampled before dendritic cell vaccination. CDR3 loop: CASSVDPIAPSQGGNEKLFF. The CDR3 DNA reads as TGTGCCAGCAGCGTAGACCCCATAGCCCCTTCGCAGGGTGGTAATGAAAAACTGTTTTTT.